This TCR beta chain was captured by sequencing in a study of blood T cell repertoires in COVID-19. Overall study context: The origin of the acute and convalescent COVID-19 samples was the United States, Italy and Spain. T cells, B-cell-depleted T cells, or PBMCs provided the cDNA or gDNA that served as material.

In the authors' methods: Estimation of nucleated cell counts was performed using reference gene primer amplification. Clones were read by immunoSEQ multiplex PCR, and TCRdb kept only the in-frame ones, dropping some. The V and J calls and the clone size are those of that table, but D and trimming were determined from the DNA. Here the sample spans around 210,000 clones, about four fifths being singletons. Per the germline V gene, CDR1 is WSHSY and CDR2 is SAAADI. Trimming shortened V by 6 bases and J by 4 bases, and 7 bases separated the two germline ends. The CDR3 contains 12 residues. The TCR sequence derives from an elderly woman with COVID-19, enrolled during active disease. This chain connects TRBV10-2 to TRBJ1-5; D is perhaps TRBD1 (6 bases). Material: peripheral blood. This chain's CDR3 is CASRTGNQPQHF. DNA for the CDR3: TGCGCCAGCAGGACAGGAAATCAGCCCCAGCATTTT.